This record concerns one TCR beta chain sequence. In the authors' workflow: Reference gene primer amplification yielded estimated nucleated cell counts. This table comes from immunoSEQ multiplex PCR, and its TCRdb copy is limited to in-frame clones, with some not included. That table is the source of V, J and clone size, and D and trimming were worked out from the DNA. This sample has about 50,000 clones, with about 88% found just once. This record belongs to a study of blood T cell repertoires in COVID-19. The CDR3 is 15 amino acids. Trimming removed 7 bases at V and 2 bases at J, with 18 bases between. Germline CDR1 and CDR2: MNHEY and SVGAGI.

The sequence was obtained from a human donor with active COVID-19. The donor label of this sample is uncertain. The sequenced material came from peripheral blood. This rearrangement joins TRBV6-5 to TRBJ2-7; maybe TRBD2 (6 bases). In nucleotides, the CDR3 is TGTGCCAGCACGGGCTCCGGGACTTCTACCTACGAGCAGTACTTC. Translating it yields CASTGSGTSTYEQYF.